These 18 T cell receptor beta chains were all obtained from the same sample, sequenced in a study of T-cell memory formation after mild COVID-19. TCRdb re-analysed the 5' RACE reads in MiXCR, keeping a single row per CDR3 protein. The sample includes hundreds of thousands of distinct CDR3 sequences, around 13% of them seen just once. The sequenced sample was PBMCs or a T cell subset sorted from them (not recorded which). These receptors all come from a man younger than 35 who had mild COVID-19 (a few samples of this study predate the infection). Cell type and time point are not known.

This rearrangement joins TRBV4-3 to TRBJ2-2; D is possibly TRBD2 (6 bases). The CDR3 contains 17 residues. Germline V gene lookup returns CDR1 LGHNA and CDR2 YSLEER. The V gene lost 4 bases and the J gene lost 0 bases, with 15 bases spanning the gap. The CDR3 nucleotides are TGCGCCAGCAGCCCAGATCGCGGGACCTCGAACACCGGGGAGCTGTTTTTT. This sequence encodes CASSPDRGTSNTGELFF.

This clonotype was counted at least ten times. The chain employs TRBV5-1 and TRBJ2-5; 7 nucleotides match TRBD1. The CDR3 is 13 amino acids. The V and J ends lost 3 bases and 7 bases, in that order; junction bases with no gene match: 6. CDR1 and CDR2 (germline): SGHRS, YFSETQ. The CDR3 bases are TGCGCCAGCAGCTCCCAGGGGGACGGGACCCAGTACTTC. It encodes CASSSQGDGTQYF.

The genes are TRBV7-2 and TRBJ2-7; TRBD1 matches 7 bases. In germline, CDR1 is SGHTA, CDR2 FQGNSA. V lost 3 bases and J lost 9; bases outside the gene matches: 11. The CDR3 has 14 residues. The chain's CDR3 is CASSFQGDGSMQYV. CDR3 DNA: TGTGCCAGCAGCTTTCAGGGGGACGGATCTATGCAGTACGTC.

This clonotype has ten or more counts. V and J are TRBV9 and TRBJ2-7, with D perhaps TRBD1 (6 bases). Trimming took off 4 bases at V and 2 bases at J, with 16 bases between the two ends. Looked up from germline, CDR1 is SGDLS and CDR2 is YYNGEE. The CDR3 runs to 15 residues. The DNA of the CDR3 is TGTGCCAGCAGCCCCGGGGCAGGGGCCACCTACGAGCAGTACGTC. It specifies CASSPGAGATYEQYV.

This clonotype has just a few counts. The chain has TRBV12-3 or TRBV12-4 and TRBJ2-1; 7 bases align to TRBD2. The trim removed 1 base at V and 5 bases at J, leaving 5 bases unmatched. The CDR3 is 15 amino acids. CDR3: CASSLVGGTNNEQFF. The CDR3 DNA reads TGTGCCAGCAGTTTAGTGGGGGGGACCAACAATGAGCAGTTCTTC.

This clonotype was found a few times. This rearrangement joins TRBV12-3 or TRBV12-4 to TRBJ1-1, with D tentatively TRBD1 (5 bases). With 2 bases removed from V and 5 bases from J, the gap between germline ends came to 12 bases. This CDR3 region has 14 residues. In nucleotides, the CDR3 is TGTGCCAGCAGTTTACAGGGCCCTCCGACTGAAGCTTTCTTT. Translating gives CASSLQGPPTEAFF.

The CDR3 loop reads CASSYSAGSGNNEQFF. In DNA, the CDR3 is TGTGCCAGCAGTTACTCAGCCGGTTCTGGGAACAATGAGCAGTTCTTC. The J gene is TRBJ2-1, the V gene TRBV6-6; D not certain. This CDR3 comprises 16 residues. Trimming took off 0 bases at V and 5 bases at J, with 14 bases between the two ends. CDR1 is MNHNY, CDR2 SVGAGI, per germline (reference sequence).

This clonotype was counted between two and nine times. The DNA for the CDR3 is TGTGCCATCAGTGACCAGTGGGGGAGCGAGCAGTACGTC. Encoded protein: CAISDQWGSEQYV. This chain joins TRBV10-3 and TRBJ2-7; D may correspond to TRBD1 or TRBD2 (5 bases each). CDR1 and CDR2 from the germline V gene are ENHRY and SYGVKD. V shed 3 bases and J shed 6 bases, with 12 bases lying between them. CDR3 length: 13 residues.

This clonotype was seen a handful of times. The V call is TRBV4-1, the J call TRBJ1-2, with a weak D call TRBD1 (6 bases). Trimming removed 7 bases from V and 4 bases from J, with 22 bases in between. The CDR3 is made up of 16 amino acids. Germline V CDR1 and CDR2: MGHRA, YSYEKL. This chain's CDR3 is CASNTGAGEVLYGYTF. CDR3 in DNA: TGCGCCAGCAACACCGGGGCAGGGGAAGTTCTCTATGGCTACACCTTC.

The chain combines TRBV11-1 with TRBJ1-1; tentative D call: TRBD1 (5 bases). Germline lookup yields CDR1 SGHAT and CDR2 FQDESV (reference sequence). The CDR3 has 15 amino acids. V was trimmed by 5 bases and J by 3 bases, leaving 16 bases between them. CDR3 protein: CASSPREASYTEAFF. The CDR3 DNA is TGTGCCAGCAGCCCCAGGGAGGCGAGCTACACTGAAGCTTTCTTT.

This clonotype was found a few times. The chain is built from TRBV9 and TRBJ2-3; D is unresolved. Germline V gene sequence: CDR1 SGDLS, CDR2 YYNGEE. The CDR3 length is 16 residues. V lost 4 bases and J lost 0, with 15 bases in between. CDR3: CASSPGVDTSTDTQYF. The CDR3, as DNA: TGTGCCAGCAGCCCAGGCGTGGATACTAGCACAGATACGCAGTATTTT.

This clonotype has a handful of counts. The V call is TRBV11-2, the J call TRBJ2-1, with 11 bases matching TRBD2. After removal of 5 bases from V and 4 bases from J, the junction contained 7 bases not matched to a gene. Germline V gene sequence: CDR1 SGHAT, CDR2 FQNNGV. The CDR3 runs 16 residues. The CDR3 region has the DNA TGTGCCAGCAGCGCCGGCCTAGCGGGGGGATACAATGAGCAGTTCTTC. The encoded protein is CASSAGLAGGYNEQFF.

This clonotype was seen only a few times. The V and J genes are TRBV19 and TRBJ2-3; D not certain. V was cut by 3 bases and J by 4 bases, with 11 bases left in between. The germline V gene has CDR1 LNHDA and CDR2 SQIVND (reference sequence). The CDR3 has 14 residues. In nucleotides, the CDR3 is TGTGCCAGTAGTATCATCGGGTTACCAGATACGCAGTATTTT. Its translation is CASSIIGLPDTQYF.

The V gene is TRBV29-1, the J gene TRBJ1-3; D uncertain. This CDR3 is built from 13 residues. Between the trimmed V and J ends, which lost 1 base and 4 bases, there was a span of 8 bases. Germline-derived CDR1 and CDR2 are SQVTM and ANQGSEA. CDR3 DNA: TGCAGCGTTGAAGTCGGTCTCGGAAACACCATATATTTT. Its protein is CSVEVGLGNTIYF. Full variable domain (remainder filled in from reference TRBV29-1 and TRBJ1-3): SAVISQKPSRDICQRGTSLTIQCQVDSQVTMMFWYRQQPGQSLTLIATANQGSEATYESGFVIDKFPISRPNLTFSTLTVSNMSPEDSSIYLCSVEVGLGNTIYFGEGSWLTVV.

The V and J genes are TRBV4-1 and TRBJ1-2; weak D call: TRBD1 (6 bases). V gave up 4 bases and J gave up 4 bases, with 22 bases separating them. CDR1 is MGHRA, CDR2 YSYEKL, per germline. The CDR3 totals 17 residues. Here the CDR3 reads CASSRLSRGTPSYGYTF. Written as DNA, the CDR3 is TGCGCCAGCAGCCGGTTAAGTAGGGGGACTCCGTCCTATGGCTACACCTTC.

This clonotype came up many times. The CDR3 reads CASRGTASYNEQFF. CDR3 in DNA: TGCGCCAGCAGGGGCACGGCGTCCTACAATGAGCAGTTCTTC. This rearrangement joins TRBV5-1 to TRBJ2-1; D gene uncertain. Trimming removed 5 bases at V and 1 base at J, with 10 bases between. CDR1 and CDR2 (germline): SGHRS, YFSETQ. CDR3 length equals 14 residues.

Ten or more counts support this clonotype. The chain uses TRBV29-1 and TRBJ2-6; D is uncertain. Trimming removed 7 bases at V and 2 bases at J, with 9 bases between. CDR1 SQVTM and CDR2 ANQGSEA come from the germline V gene. This CDR3 spans 13 amino acids. The CDR3 coding sequence is TGCAGCGCCAGTCAACCTGGGGCCAACGTCCTGACTTTC. Translated, it gives CSASQPGANVLTF. Supplemented by reference TRBV29-1 and TRBJ2-6, the full variable domain reads SAVISQKPSRDICQRGTSLTIQCQVDSQVTMMFWYRQQPGQSLTLIATANQGSEATYESGFVIDKFPISRPNLTFSTLTVSNMSPEDSSIYLCSASQPGANVLTFGAGSRLTVL.

J is TRBJ2-1 and V is TRBV7-2; TRBD1 aligns across 12 bases. Unmatched junction bases numbered 7, after V lost 6 bases and J lost 10 bases. CDR1 and CDR2 from the germline V gene are SGHTA and FQGNSA. This CDR3 comprises 14 residues. The CDR3 sequence: CASRGQGAGREQFF. The CDR3 nucleotides are TGTGCCAGCAGGGGACAGGGGGCAGGAAGGGAGCAGTTCTTC.